Listed here are 4 T cell receptor beta chains from one sample, sequenced in a study of response to subunit inactivated influenza vaccine. TCRdb re-called the RT-PCR reads through MiXCR, storing one row per CDR3 protein. The sample records approximately 200,000 distinct CDR3 sequences, about 15% being singletons. The sequences come from CD8+ T cells sorted from PBMCs, collected more than 4 days after vaccination. Receptor source: a man aged 45-65 years who received an inactivated influenza vaccine.

The chain links TRBV7-9 to TRBJ2-2; possibly TRBD1 or TRBD2 for D (5 bases each). Germline CDR1 is SEHNR and CDR2 is FQNEAQ (reference sequence). Trimming took 5 bases from V and 7 from J, leaving 17 bases between them. The CDR3 consists of 15 residues. CDR3 protein: CASSLPVGTGGELFF. The CDR3 DNA sequence: TGTGCCAGCAGCCTCCCCGTCGGGACCGGCGGGGAGCTGTTTTTT.

This clonotype was detected a few times. The chain joins TRBV14 to TRBJ1-2; 11 bases line up with TRBD1. The CDR3 spans 15 residues. The germline V gene has CDR1 SGHDN and CDR2 FVKESK. J lost 3 bases, V lost 3 bases, and 3 bases had no gene match. The chain's CDR3 is CASSQDRGQYYGYTF. The CDR3 coding sequence is TGTGCCAGCAGCCAGGACAGGGGGCAGTACTATGGCTACACCTTC.

The rearrangement uses TRBV29-1 and TRBJ2-1; 9 nucleotides agree with TRBD2. This CDR3 spans 13 amino acids. Unmatched junction bases numbered 2, after V lost 4 bases and J lost 4 bases. CDR1 and CDR2 (germline): SQVTM, ANQGSEA. CDR3 in amino acids: CSVGLAGYNEQFF. For the CDR3, the DNA is TGCAGCGTTGGCCTAGCGGGATACAATGAGCAGTTCTTC.

V gene TRBV6-1 combines with J gene TRBJ1-4, with TRBD1 as a possible D gene (6 bases). Deletions cut 6 bases from V and 6 bases from J, with 14 bases between. From germline, CDR1 is MNHNS and CDR2 SASEGT. The CDR3 has 14 residues. CDR3 region: CASSSTGYDEKLFF. For the CDR3, the DNA is TGTGCCAGCAGCAGCACAGGGTACGATGAAAAACTGTTTTTT.